This T cell receptor (beta chain) was recorded in a study of T-cell memory formation after mild COVID-19. Trimming left V 1 base short and J 8 bases short, with 9 bases between. The CDR3 is 13 residues long. The germline gives CDR1 SGHTA, CDR2 FQGTGA. Details on this clonotype: The antigen remains unidentified.

Whole-study results and caveats: The authors left the SARS-CoV-2 specificity of second-wave clones peaking on day 37 unconfirmed.

Constant-segment-primed 5'RACE gave TCR alpha and TCR beta cDNA libraries with sample barcodes and UMIs. MiXCR, run by TCRdb on the 5' RACE reads, gives a single entry per CDR3 protein. The sample includes a few hundred thousand distinct CDR3 sequences, roughly 25% seen only once; the top ten take 9.5% to 15%. The clonotype originates from an adult woman who had mild COVID-19 (a few samples of this study predate the infection). Cell type and time point are not known. Sequenced: PBMCs or a T cell subset sorted from them (not recorded which). The J gene is TRBJ1-3, the V gene TRBV7-3; D is perhaps TRBD1 (5 bases). CDR3 sequence (DNA): TGTGCCAGCAGCTTAAGTGGGGGACACACCATATATTTT. It yields the protein CASSLSGGHTIYF.